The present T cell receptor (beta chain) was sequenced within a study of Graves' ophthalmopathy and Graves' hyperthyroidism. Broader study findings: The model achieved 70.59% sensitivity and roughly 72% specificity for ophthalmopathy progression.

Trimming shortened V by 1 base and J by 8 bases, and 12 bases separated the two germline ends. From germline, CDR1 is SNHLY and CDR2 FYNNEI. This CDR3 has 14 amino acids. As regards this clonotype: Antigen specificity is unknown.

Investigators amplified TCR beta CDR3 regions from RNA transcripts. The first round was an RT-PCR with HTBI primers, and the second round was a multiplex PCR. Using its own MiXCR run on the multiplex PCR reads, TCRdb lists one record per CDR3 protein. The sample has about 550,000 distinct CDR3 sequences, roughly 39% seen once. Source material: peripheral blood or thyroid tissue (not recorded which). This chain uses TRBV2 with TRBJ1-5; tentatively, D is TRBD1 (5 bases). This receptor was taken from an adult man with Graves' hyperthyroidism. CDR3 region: CASSEVAGGKPQHF. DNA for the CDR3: TGTGCCAGCAGTGAAGTTGCGGGGGGGAAGCCCCAGCATTTT.